This T cell receptor beta chain derives from a study of OX40 agonist ivuxolimab in advanced cancers. About the research overall: Ivuxolimab is a fully human IgG2 antibody that activates OX40 (CD134). General study points: A proportion of nonresponders additionally exhibited low normalized T-cell clonal expansion. Compared with others, partial responders at 0.1-3.0 mg/kg displayed clonal expansion among the lowest.

Germline V gene data show CDR1 as LNHDA and CDR2 as SQIVND (reference sequence). CDR3 length: 14 residues. The V gene end was trimmed by 9 bases and the J gene end by 4 bases; junction bases not matched to a gene: 8. A word on this clone: Its matching antigen is unknown.

TCRdb keeps only in-frame clones here, not all; method: immunoSEQ multiplex PCR. Altogether 50,000 to 70,000 clones are present, approximately 86% being singletons, with the ten largest covering around 10%. The gene calls are TRBV19 and TRBJ2-2; 7 bases line up with TRBD1. Specimen: CD4+ or CD8+ T cells sorted from blood, collected in a trial of the OX40 agonist ivuxolimab. The TCR originated in an adult with an advanced solid tumor such as melanoma, head and neck, liver or kidney cancer. In DNA form, the CDR3 reads TGTGCCAGCTTGGACAGGACAATCACCGGGGAGCTGTTTTTT. Translating it yields CASLDRTITGELFF.